This T cell receptor beta chain is from a study of shared clonotypes between healthy human individuals. The authors ran the assay at deep level. Repertoires were generated with immunoSEQ multiplex PCR, while TCRdb's copy carries only in-frame clones and drops some. The top ten hold 0.37% of the sample, which has approximately 2,000,000 clones, about 90% seen once. Study results and caveats: Rarefaction showed sorted-subset sequencing was incomplete despite large depth. Non-shared clonotypes were found to have lower generation probabilities than the clonotypes that were shared by all four of the sorted-subset donors.

Those who donated were healthy HIV-negative adults, with no recent acute infections or vaccinations reported. Worth noting for this clone: Its antigen is unknown.

CDR3 length equals 17 residues. V was shortened by 4 bases and J by 0 bases, with 16 bases between the two germline ends. Germline-derived CDR1 and CDR2 are MNHNS and SASEGT. This chain uses TRBV6-1 with TRBJ2-1; D perhaps matches TRBD2 (6 bases). The specimen was naive CD4+ T cells from PBMCs. Indicated subset: CD45RA+ positively selected. The receptor was derived from a man aged 18 to 29 in good health. Some clones in this sample may be carry-over from other donors' samples. The CDR3, as DNA: TGTGCCAGCAGTGGATTAAAGCGGGTAAGCTCCTACAATGAGCAGTTCTTC. Its protein product is CASSGLKRVSSYNEQFF.